One sample yielded the 6 T cell receptor beta chains listed below, sequenced in a study of T cell responses to AZD1222 COVID-19 vaccine. Produced via immunoSEQ multiplex PCR; TCRdb's table is partial and in-frame only. In the table there are some 150,000 clones, 75% to 85% of which are singletons. The sequencing used peripheral blood, collected 28 days after the second dose of the MenACWY control vaccine. These receptors originate from an adult who received the MenACWY meningococcal vaccine as a control.

This chain joins TRBV7-6 and TRBJ1-4; D perhaps matches TRBD1 (5 bases). Germline CDR1 is SGHVS and CDR2 is FNYEAQ. CDR3 length: 17 residues. Deletions cut 5 bases from V and 3 bases from J, with 19 bases between. CDR3 sequence reads: CASSPLRQGRANEKLFF. Here the CDR3 DNA reads TGTGCCAGCAGCCCCCTGAGGCAGGGAAGAGCTAATGAAAAACTGTTTTTT.

CDR3 protein: CASSRDGSYEQYV. The DNA of the CDR3 is TGCGCCAGCAGCCGGGACGGATCCTACGAGCAGTACGTC. The chain carries TRBV5-1 and TRBJ2-7, with D possibly being TRBD1 or TRBD2 (5 bases each). Germline V gene sequence: CDR1 SGHRS, CDR2 YFSETQ. V lost 4 bases and J 1 base, leaving 9 bases between the germline ends. The CDR3 has 13 residues.

This clone was seen only a few times. The chain carries TRBV3-1 (or the pseudogene TRBV3-2) and TRBJ1-1, with 7 positions matching TRBD1. From germline, CDR1 is LGHDT and CDR2 YNNKEL (reference sequence). The CDR3 contains 13 residues. With V trimmed by 1 base and J by 10 bases, 6 bases remained unmatched. This CDR3 reads CASSQGDSGGAFF. The CDR3 coding sequence is TGTGCCAGCAGCCAAGGAGACTCAGGGGGAGCTTTCTTT.

This rearrangement joins TRBV11-2 to TRBJ2-3; 7 bases are shared with TRBD2. Germline CDR1 is SGHAT and CDR2 is FQNNGV. The CDR3 runs 16 residues. Unmatched junction bases numbered 11, after V lost 4 bases and J lost 4 bases. The CDR3 region has the DNA TGTGCCAGCAGCTCTACTTTAGGCGGGGGATCAGATACGCAGTATTTT. Its protein product is CASSSTLGGGSDTQYF.

This clone occurred once. The chain couples TRBV19 to TRBJ2-2; possibly TRBD2 for D (6 bases). The CDR3 runs to 15 residues. Germline CDR1 and CDR2: LNHDA and SQIVND (reference sequence). The V end was cut by 4 bases, the J end by 4 bases, with 13 bases between. CDR3 loop: CASSNEGGGTGELFF. The DNA of the CDR3 is TGTGCCAGTAGTAATGAGGGAGGAGGCACCGGGGAGCTGTTTTTT.

The chain recombines TRBV30 with TRBJ1-2; tentative D call: TRBD1 (5 bases). This CDR3 is built from 18 residues. Germline V gene data show CDR1 as GTSNPN and CDR2 as SVGIG (reference sequence). V dropped 3 bases and J dropped 6 bases, with 29 bases sitting between them. The CDR3 coding sequence is TGTGCCTGGAGGGGGGGGATGAGCCTCCTCAGCTTCGGCAATGGCTACACCTTC. Residues: CAWRGGMSLLSFGNGYTF.